The text below deals with one T cell receptor beta chain. This sample stems from a study of response to subunit inactivated influenza vaccine. The length of the CDR3 is 15 residues. Between the trimmed V and J ends, which lost 0 bases and 0 bases, there was a span of 9 bases. Germline V gene lookup returns CDR1 LGHNA and CDR2 YSLEER. Each CDR3 protein gets one entry after TCRdb re-called the RT-PCR reads with MiXCR. The sample comprises about 480,000 distinct CDR3 sequences, 25% of which are singletons, and 1.9% rests with the top ten. The sequenced sample was CD4+ T cells sorted from PBMCs, obtained 5 days after vaccination. This sequence originates from a man aged 50-60 years who received an inactivated influenza vaccine. The gene calls are TRBV4-3 and TRBJ2-7, with unresolved D. The CDR3 DNA reads as TGCGCCAGCAGCCAAGATCATCGCAGCTCCTACGAGCAGTACTTC. Translated, it gives CASSQDHRSSYEQYF.